This entry describes one T cell receptor beta chain. No cognate antigen has been identified for it. It has no much larger one-base neighbor in the sample; base qualities were not kept. Via the germline V gene, CDR1 is MNHNS and CDR2 SASEGT. The CDR3 numbers 14 residues from cysteine through phenylalanine. The retained sequence is limited to the CDR3, 42 bases, with the frame set at the first base. A distance of 15 bases separates the germline ends of V and J, which lose 7 bases and 2 bases respectively. To sequence the TCRbeta CDR3 region, genomic DNA was isolated from the sorted cells. TCRbeta CDR3 regions were sequenced using the immunoSEQ Assay. The table was pulled from immuneACCESS by TCRdb, which kept in-frame rearrangements only. Such tables lose some clones; where checked, under half of the loss comes from unresolved V genes, and the rest has no known cause. This sample holds roughly 52,000 clones; around four fifths were observed only once. The leading ten clones occupy 0.95% to 1.5% of the sample.

Patients with autoimmune disease history or receiving systemic immunosuppression were excluded from the trial. Peripheral blood for TCR sequencing was collected from all dose cohorts at baseline, on cycle 4 day 1, and on cycle 7 day 1. The samples were drawn from a first-in-human, open-label, multicenter phase I dose-escalation trial of ivuxolimab. The trial enrolled adults with locally advanced or metastatic head and neck squamous cell, hepatocellular, melanoma or renal cell carcinoma. Before TCR sequencing, CD4+ T cells and CD8+ T cells from peripheral blood were sorted into separate populations. The sample comes from a study of OX40 agonist ivuxolimab in advanced cancers. Regarding the study in general: Ivuxolimab was a fully human IgG2 agonistic monoclonal antibody targeting the costimulatory receptor OX40 (CD134). In the dose-escalation cohort, around four fifths of patients were male, and the mean age was about 55 years, with a range of roughly 20 to 85. The paper describes the monotherapy dose-escalation part (N ≈ 50 patients) of the phase I trial of ivuxolimab. Partial responses were achieved by three dose-escalation patients, of whom one had hepatocellular carcinoma and two had cutaneous melanoma. Peripheral TCRbeta sequencing was intended to test whether TCR sequence diversity was altered and clonal T-cell expansion was caused by ivuxolimab. Of the 50 to 55 patients in dose escalation, about 20 had hepatocellular carcinoma, approximately 15 had melanoma, 9 had renal cell carcinoma and 9 had head and neck cancer. Intravenous ivuxolimab was administered to patients every 2 weeks at six dose levels: 0.01, 0.1, 0.3, 1.5, 3 and 10 mg/kg. Patients were allowed to have had prior anti-PD-1, anti-PD-L1 or anti-CTLA-4 therapy, and around 37% of the dose-escalation patients had previously received checkpoint inhibitors. Here is what the overall study found, with its caveats: Low levels of normalized T-cell clonal expansion were also shown by some nonresponding patients. After ivuxolimab, more expanded clones were found on average in CD8+ T cells than in CD4+ T cells. In partial responders in the 0.1-3.0 mg/kg groups, normalized peripheral clonal expansion was found to be among the lowest, especially among CD8+ T cells. Clonal expansion of both CD4+ and CD8+ blood T cells was observed from baseline to week 6 at doses 0.1 to 3.0 mg/kg. The antigen specificity of the peripheral T cells that underwent clonal expansion was not determined.

The origin of this receptor is an adult with an advanced solid tumor such as melanoma, head and neck, liver or kidney cancer. Here the chain combines TRBV6-1 and TRBJ2-7; the D gene cannot be named for sure. The material sequenced was CD4+ or CD8+ T cells sorted from blood, taken in a trial of the OX40 agonist ivuxolimab. Here the CDR3 is given as CASKMARITYEQYF. The DNA is TGTGCCAGCAAAATGGCACGGATTACCTACGAGCAGTACTTC.